The TCR beta chain under discussion was sequenced for a study of Graves' ophthalmopathy and Graves' hyperthyroidism. Amplified material comprised TCR beta CDR3 regions derived from RNA transcripts. Second-round multiplex PCR came after a first-round RT-PCR that employed HTBI primers. Each CDR3 protein is one row after TCRdb ran MiXCR on the multiplex PCR reads. This sample carries roughly 700,000 distinct CDR3 sequences, around 40% of them seen once, and the ten largest clones take 44%. Points from the study as a whole: The model flagged ophthalmopathy progression at about 71% sensitivity and 72% to 75% specificity.

In regard to this clonotype: Its matching antigen is unknown.

Sample: peripheral blood. This sequence was found in an adult man with Graves' ophthalmopathy.

DNA for the CDR3: TGTGCCAGCAGTGAGTTGAGGGGGTGGACAGGGCTTCAGCCCCAGCATTTT. Translated, it gives CASSELRGWTGLQPQHF. The chain couples TRBV25-1 to TRBJ1-5; 8 bases map to TRBD1. Trimming removed 3 bases from V and 6 bases from J; junction bases left unmatched: 13. The germline V gene has CDR1 MGHDK and CDR2 SYGVNS. The CDR3 has 17 residues.